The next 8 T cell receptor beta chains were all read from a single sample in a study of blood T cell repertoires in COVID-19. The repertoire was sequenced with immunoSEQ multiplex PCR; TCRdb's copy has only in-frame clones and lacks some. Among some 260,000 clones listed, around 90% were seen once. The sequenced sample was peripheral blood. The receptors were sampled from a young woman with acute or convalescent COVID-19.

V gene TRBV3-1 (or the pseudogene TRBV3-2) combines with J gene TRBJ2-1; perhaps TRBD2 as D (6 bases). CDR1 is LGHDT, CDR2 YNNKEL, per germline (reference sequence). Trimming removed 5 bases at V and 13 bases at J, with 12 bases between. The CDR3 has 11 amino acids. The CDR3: CASSEAGTQFF. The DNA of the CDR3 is TGTGCCAGCAGCGAGGCCGGGACTCAGTTCTTC.

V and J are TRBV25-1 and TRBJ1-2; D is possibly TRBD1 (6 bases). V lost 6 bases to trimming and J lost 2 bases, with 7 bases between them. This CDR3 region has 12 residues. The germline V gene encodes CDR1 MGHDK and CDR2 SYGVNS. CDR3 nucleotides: TGTGCCAGCAGGGACAGAAACTATGGCTACACCTTC. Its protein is CASRDRNYGYTF.

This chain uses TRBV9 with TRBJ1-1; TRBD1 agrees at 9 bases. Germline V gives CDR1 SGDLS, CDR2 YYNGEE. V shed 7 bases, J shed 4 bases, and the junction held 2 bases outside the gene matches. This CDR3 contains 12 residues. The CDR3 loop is CASGDRVTEAFF. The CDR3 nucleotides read TGTGCCAGCGGGGACAGGGTCACTGAAGCTTTCTTT.

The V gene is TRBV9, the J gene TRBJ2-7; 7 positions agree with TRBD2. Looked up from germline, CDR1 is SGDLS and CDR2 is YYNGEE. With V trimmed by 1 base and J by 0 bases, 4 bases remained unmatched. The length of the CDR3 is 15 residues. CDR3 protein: CASSVSSGLSYEQYF. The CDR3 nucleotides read TGTGCCAGCAGCGTATCTAGCGGACTCTCCTACGAGCAGTACTTC.

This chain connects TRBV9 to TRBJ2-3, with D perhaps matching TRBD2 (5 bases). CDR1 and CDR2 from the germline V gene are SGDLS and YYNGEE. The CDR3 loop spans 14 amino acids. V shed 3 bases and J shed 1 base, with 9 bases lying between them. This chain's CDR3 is CASSAPRGTDTQYF. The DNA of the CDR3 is TGTGCCAGCAGCGCCCCGCGGGGCACAGATACGCAGTATTTT. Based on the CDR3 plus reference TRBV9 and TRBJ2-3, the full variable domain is DSGVTQTPKHLITATGQRVTLRCSPRSGDLSVYWYQQSLDQGLQFLIQYYNGEERAKGNILERFSAQQFPDLHSELNLSSLELGDSALYFCASSAPRGTDTQYFGPGTRLTVL.

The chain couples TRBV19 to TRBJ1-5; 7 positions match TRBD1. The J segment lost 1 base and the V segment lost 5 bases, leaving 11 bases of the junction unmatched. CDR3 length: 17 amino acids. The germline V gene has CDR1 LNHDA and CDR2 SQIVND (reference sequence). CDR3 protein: CASSPTTGRRSNQPQHF. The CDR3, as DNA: TGTGCCAGTAGTCCCACGACAGGGAGGCGCAGCAATCAGCCCCAGCATTTT.

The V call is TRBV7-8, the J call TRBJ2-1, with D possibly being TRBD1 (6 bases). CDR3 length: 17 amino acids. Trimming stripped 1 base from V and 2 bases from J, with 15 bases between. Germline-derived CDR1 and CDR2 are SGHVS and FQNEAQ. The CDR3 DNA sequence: TGTGCCAGCAGCTTAGGGGGCAGGGGTAGCACCTACAATGAGCAGTTCTTC. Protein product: CASSLGGRGSTYNEQFF. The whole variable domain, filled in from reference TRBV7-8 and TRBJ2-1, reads GAGVSQSPRYKVAKRGQDVALRCDPISGHVSLFWYQQALGQGPEFLTYFQNEAQLDKSGLPSDRFFAERPEGSVSTLKIQRTQQEDSAVYLCASSLGGRGSTYNEQFFGPGTRLTVL.

As DNA, the CDR3 is TGTGCCAGCAGTTCGACAGGGGATCGCGGCTACACCTTC. Residues: CASSSTGDRGYTF. V is TRBV6-5 and J is TRBJ1-2, with 8 bases identical to TRBD1. This CDR3 contains 13 residues. J was trimmed by 8 bases and V by 4 bases; bases with no gene match: 6. From germline, CDR1 is MNHEY and CDR2 SVGAGI.